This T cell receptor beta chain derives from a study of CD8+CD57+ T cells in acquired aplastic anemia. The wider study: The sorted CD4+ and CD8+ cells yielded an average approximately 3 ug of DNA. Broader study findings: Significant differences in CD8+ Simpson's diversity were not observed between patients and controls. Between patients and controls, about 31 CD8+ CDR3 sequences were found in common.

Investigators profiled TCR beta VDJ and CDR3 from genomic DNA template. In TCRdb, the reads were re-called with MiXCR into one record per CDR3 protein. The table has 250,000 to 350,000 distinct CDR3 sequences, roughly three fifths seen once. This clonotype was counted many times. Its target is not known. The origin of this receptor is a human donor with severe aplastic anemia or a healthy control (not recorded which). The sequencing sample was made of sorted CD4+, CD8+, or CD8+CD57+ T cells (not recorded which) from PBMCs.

The CDR3 coding sequence is TGTGCCAGCAGCTTGGGAGGGACCCAAGAGACCCAGTACTTC. It translates to CASSLGGTQETQYF. The chain joins TRBV11-3 to TRBJ2-5, with 7 bases fitting TRBD2. The ends lost 3 bases at V and 1 base at J; junction bases unmatched: 2. Germline CDR1 and CDR2: SGHNT and YENEEA. There are 14 residues in the CDR3.